This T cell receptor (beta chain) came from a study of breast tumors, draining lymph nodes, adjacent tissues. Study-wide results and caveats: Tumor TCR diversity was below lymph nodes but above nontumor tissue. Data fit most tumor T cells coming from lymph node, expanding in tumor. The lymph node origin of tumor T cells was framed as consistent with a hypothesis, not demonstrated.

This clonotype occurred many times. The antigen is unknown. TCRdb analysed the multiplex PCR reads with MiXCR anew, one entry per CDR3 protein. The top ten hold around 3.5% of the sample, which has some 120,000 distinct CDR3 sequences, nearly 20% seen once. The lymph nodes were axillary draining lymph nodes from breast cancer patients. V lost 0 bases and J lost 3, with 10 bases in between. There are 14 residues in the CDR3. Germline V gene sequence: CDR1 DFQATT, CDR2 SNEGSKA (reference sequence). Sequencing used axillary lymph node tissue. The clonotype was recovered from a female donor with breast cancer. Some clones in this sample may be carry-over from other donors' samples. The J gene is TRBJ2-3, the V gene TRBV20-1; possible D gene TRBD1, 5 bases. CDR3 sequence (DNA): TGCAGTGCTAGAGATTGGACACCTACAGATACGCAGTATTTT. Translating it yields CSARDWTPTDTQYF.